The 13 T cell receptor beta chains below were found in one sample sequenced in a study of cytomegalovirus exposure and HLA in healthy donors. Both 60 Vbeta primers and 13 Jbeta primers went into the PCR. Produced via immunoSEQ multiplex PCR; TCRdb's table is partial and in-frame only. This sample has approximately 240,000 clones, with around 80% found just once. The sample was PBMCs. The origin of the receptors is a woman in her thirties or forties in good health and CMV-seronegative.

In its sample, this clone was seen once. The V gene is TRBV4-1, the J gene TRBJ2-7; TRBD2 might be the D (7 bases). CDR3 size: 16 residues. V lost 0 bases and J 6 bases, leaving 18 bases between the germline ends. CDR1 is MGHRA and CDR2 is YSYEKL in the germline V gene. CDR3 protein: CASSQDTMGGGSEQYF. In DNA form, the CDR3 reads TGCGCCAGCAGCCAAGATACAATGGGAGGGGGGAGCGAGCAGTACTTC.

The genes are TRBV27 and TRBJ2-1; a weak D match, TRBD1 (5 bases). Germline V CDR1 and CDR2: MNHEY, SMNVEV (reference sequence). The CDR3 is 13 amino acids. Trimming shortened V by 2 bases and J by 9 bases, and 11 bases separated the two germline ends. CDR3 DNA sequence: TGTGCCAGCAGTTTAGACAGACCGGGTGAGCAGTTCTTC. Its protein product is CASSLDRPGEQFF.

The chain carries TRBV28 and TRBJ2-7; D unclear. V was clipped by 5 bases and J by 2 bases, with 13 bases between them. Germline V lookup: CDR1 MDHEN, CDR2 SYDVKM. CDR3 length: 14 amino acids. CDR3: CASSDTSSTYEQYF. The CDR3 nucleotides read TGTGCCAGCAGTGACACTTCCTCCACCTACGAGCAGTACTTC.

The chain uses TRBV9 and TRBJ2-1; 10 nucleotides agree with TRBD1. The V gene's germline CDR1 is SGDLS and CDR2 YYNGEE. The CDR3 sequence is 17 residues long. V shed 0 bases, J shed 7 bases, and the junction held 10 bases outside the gene matches. The CDR3 sequence is CASSVAIRQGAGNEQFF. As DNA, the CDR3 is TGTGCCAGCAGCGTAGCTATCAGACAGGGGGCTGGAAATGAGCAGTTCTTC.

The rearrangement joins TRBV5-1 to TRBJ2-5, with unresolved D. The J call may be mistaken, given a closer DNA end match to TRBJ2-7. Germline V gene lookup returns CDR1 SGHRS and CDR2 YFSETQ. CDR3 length equals 13 residues. The DNA for the CDR3 is TGCGCCAGCAGTTCAGGCAGCCCTTACGAGCAGTACTTC. It is translated as CASSSGSPYEQYF.

This sequence joins TRBV19 and TRBJ1-1; no definite D call. In germline, CDR1 is LNHDA, CDR2 SQIVND (reference sequence). V lost 6 bases and J 5 bases, leaving 10 bases between the germline ends. The CDR3 loop spans 12 amino acids. The CDR3 loop reads CASRRGFTEAFF. The CDR3 DNA reads TGTGCCAGTAGGCGGGGATTTACTGAAGCTTTCTTT.

This chain connects TRBV7-8 to TRBJ2-7; 8 bases fit TRBD1. Germline V CDR1 and CDR2: SGHVS, FQNEAQ. V was pared by 5 bases and J by 6 bases, with 9 bases of the junction left unmatched. The CDR3 sequence is 14 residues long. In nucleotides, the CDR3 is TGTGCCAGCAGCCCTAGGACAGGGCGGGTCGAGCAGTACTTC. This gives the protein CASSPRTGRVEQYF.

The J gene is TRBJ2-5, the V gene TRBV10-3; TRBD1 is a possible D gene (6 bases). Trimming cost V 4 bases and J 3 bases, with 12 bases left between them. Germline V gives CDR1 ENHRY, CDR2 SYGVKD. The CDR3 is made up of 14 amino acids. The chain's CDR3 is CAISGYGDKETQYF. The CDR3 coding sequence is TGTGCCATCAGTGGTTACGGGGACAAAGAGACCCAGTACTTC.

This clone was detected only once. The V and J genes are TRBV30 and TRBJ1-6, with TRBD1 as a possible D gene (5 bases). Trimming removed 1 base from V and 1 base from J, with 11 bases in between. The CDR3 is made up of 16 amino acids. Germline values: CDR1 GTSNPN, CDR2 SVGIG (reference sequence). The CDR3 region has the DNA TGTGCCTGGAGTGGGCAGGGCAGATCCTATAATTCACCCCTCCACTTT. Translated, it gives CAWSGQGRSYNSPLHF.

V usage is TRBV6-6 and J usage is TRBJ2-2; D unresolved. The V end lost 1 base, the J end lost 4 bases, and 4 bases lay between the germline ends. CDR3 length: 13 residues. CDR1 and CDR2 (germline): MNHNY, SVGAGI (reference sequence). The CDR3 bases are TGTGCCAGCAGTTACTTCAGCACCGGGGAGCTGTTTTTT. It codes for CASSYFSTGELFF.

V usage is TRBV30 and J usage is TRBJ2-5, with a possible D match to TRBD1 (6 bases). Germline values: CDR1 GTSNPN, CDR2 SVGIG (reference sequence). This CDR3 is built from 14 residues. With 4 bases removed from V and 0 bases from J, the gap between germline ends came to 12 bases. The CDR3 loop reads CAWTKTGYQETQYF. CDR3 DNA: TGTGCCTGGACCAAGACAGGCTACCAAGAGACCCAGTACTTC.

J is TRBJ1-4 and V is TRBV5-6; D may be TRBD1 (5 bases). The CDR3 length is 15 residues. The V and J ends lost 4 bases and 2 bases respectively, with 12 bases between them. CDR1 is SGHDT and CDR2 is YYEEEE in the germline V gene. CDR3 nucleotide sequence: TGTGCCAGCAGCCTGGGGCCTCTGACTAATGAAAAACTGTTTTTT. Residues: CASSLGPLTNEKLFF. Drawing the rest from reference TRBV5-6 and TRBJ1-4, the complete variable domain is DAGVTQSPTHLIKTRGQQVTLRCSPKSGHDTVSWYQQALGQGPQFIFQYYEEEERQRGNFPDRFSGHQFPNYSSELNVNALLLGDSALYLCASSLGPLTNEKLFFGSGTQLSVL.

This chain links TRBV28 with TRBJ2-3; D uncertain. The CDR3 has 12 amino acids. Germline CDR1 and CDR2: MDHEN and SYDVKM. Between the trimmed V and J ends, which lost 6 bases and 5 bases, there was a span of 9 bases. In nucleotides, the CDR3 is TGTGCCAGCAGCCGGTTCATAGATACGCAGTATTTT. This sequence encodes CASSRFIDTQYF.